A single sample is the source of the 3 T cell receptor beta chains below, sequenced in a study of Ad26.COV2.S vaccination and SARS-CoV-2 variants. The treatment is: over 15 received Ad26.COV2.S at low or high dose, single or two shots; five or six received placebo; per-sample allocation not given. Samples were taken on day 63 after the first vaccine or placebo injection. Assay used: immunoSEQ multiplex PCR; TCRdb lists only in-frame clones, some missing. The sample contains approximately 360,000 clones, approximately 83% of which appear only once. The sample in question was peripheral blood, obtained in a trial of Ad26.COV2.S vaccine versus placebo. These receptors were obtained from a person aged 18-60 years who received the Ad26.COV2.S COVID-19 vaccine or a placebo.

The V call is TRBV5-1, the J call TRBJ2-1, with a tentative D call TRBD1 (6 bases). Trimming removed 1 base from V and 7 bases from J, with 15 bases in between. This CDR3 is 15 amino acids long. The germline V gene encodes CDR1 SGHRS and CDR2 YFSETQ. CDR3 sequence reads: CASSLLGQGLNEQFF. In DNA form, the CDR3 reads TGCGCCAGCAGCTTGTTGGGACAAGGACTTAATGAGCAGTTCTTC.

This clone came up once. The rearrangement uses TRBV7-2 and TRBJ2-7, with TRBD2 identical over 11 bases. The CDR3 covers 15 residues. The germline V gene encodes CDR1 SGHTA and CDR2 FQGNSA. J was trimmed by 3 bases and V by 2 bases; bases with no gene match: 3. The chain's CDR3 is CASSLIGTSGYEQYF. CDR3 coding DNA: TGTGCCAGCAGCTTAATCGGGACTAGCGGCTACGAGCAGTACTTC.

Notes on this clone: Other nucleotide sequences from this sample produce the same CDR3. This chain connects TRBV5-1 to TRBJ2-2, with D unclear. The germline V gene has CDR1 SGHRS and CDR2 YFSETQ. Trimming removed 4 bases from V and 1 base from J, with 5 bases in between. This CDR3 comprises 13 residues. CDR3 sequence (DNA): TGCGCCAGCAGCCTCCAGAACACCGGGGAGCTGTTTTTT. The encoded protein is CASSLQNTGELFF.